A selection of T cell receptor beta chains follows, all from one sample in a study of cytomegalovirus exposure and HLA in healthy donors. Some clones are missing from TCRdb's copy, which holds only in-frame ones; the method was immunoSEQ multiplex PCR. The repertoire holds 180,000 or so clones, around 62% seen once, with about 3.2% in the top ten. Sample: PBMCs. These receptors originate from a man in his forties or fifties in good health and CMV-seronegative. CDR3s include the opening cysteine and the closing phenylalanine or tryptophan. D genes are given only for firm matches. Where a row states a size, it is once, few, many or the class of an expanded clone; other rows omit it.

D | size | J | V | DNA | CDR3
TRBD1 | . | TRBJ1-4 | TRBV5-1 | TGCGCCAGCAGACCCGGGACAGGGGGCGAAAAACTGTTTTTT | CASRPGTGGEKLFF
. | . | TRBJ2-5 | TRBV7-2 | TGTGCCAGCAGCTCACAAACCCAAGAGACCCAGTACTTC | CASSSQTQETQYF
. | . | TRBJ2-3 | TRBV5-1 | TGCGCCAGCAGCTTGGATATCTCTAGCACAGATACGCAGTATTTT | CASSLDISSTDTQYF
TRBD2 | . | TRBJ2-7 | TRBV7-2 | TGTGCCAGCAGCTTCTCGCCTAGCGGCCTGTACGAGCAGTACTTC | CASSFSPSGLYEQYF
TRBD2 | once | TRBJ2-6 | TRBV7-2 | TGTGCCAGCAGCTTAGCCCCTCCGACTAGCGCGAAAACCGGGGGGGCCAACGTCCTGACTTTC | CASSLAPPTSAKTGGANVLTF
TRBD2 | once | TRBJ2-3 | TRBV28 | TGTGCCAGCAGTTCAACGGGGGGGCCCGGCACAGATACGCAGTATTTT | CASSSTGGPGTDTQYF
. | . | TRBJ2-7 | TRBV27 | TGTGCCACCAGGACCCAGGGCGAGCAGTACTTC | CATRTQGEQYF
. | . | TRBJ2-5 | TRBV6-7 | TGTGCCAGCAGAAATGGGAGGTCTACAAGAGAGACCCAGTACTTC | CASRNGRSTRETQYF
TRBD2 | . | TRBJ2-1 | TRBV29-1 | TGCAGCGTTCCCCAGCGGGGGGGCCGTGAGCAGTTCTTC | CSVPQRGGREQFF
. | once | TRBJ2-2 | TRBV4-3 | TGCGCCAGCAGACTAGATAGCTCGGACACCGGGGAGCTGTTTTTT | CASRLDSSDTGELFF
. | . | TRBJ2-1 | TRBV2 | TGTGCCAGCAGTGAAGTTCGGACAACAAATGAGCAGTTCTTC | CASSEVRTTNEQFF
. | . | TRBJ2-3 | TRBV30 | TGTGCCTGGAGTTTGGCAGGGTGGAGTGTAGATACGCAGTATTTT | CAWSLAGWSVDTQYF
. | few | TRBJ1-1 | TRBV5-6 | TGTGCCAGCAGCTTGAACATGAACACTGAAGCTTTCTTT | CASSLNMNTEAFF
TRBD1 | few | TRBJ1-2 | TRBV15 | TGTGCCACCAGCCGAACAGGGGGCAATGGCTACACCTTC | CATSRTGGNGYTF
TRBD1 | once | TRBJ2-5 | TRBV7-3 | TGTGCCAGCAGCCTACAGGGGGCCGGTGAGACCCAGTACTTC | CASSLQGAGETQYF
. | once | TRBJ1-4 | TRBV6-6 | TGTGCCAGCAGTCGGACTCGGGCAGCAACTAATGAAAAACTGTTTTTT | CASSRTRAATNEKLFF
. | . | TRBJ2-2 | TRBV27 | TGTGCCAGCAGTTTACTTACTCAAACGAACACCGGGGAGCTGTTTTTT | CASSLLTQTNTGELFF
. | . | TRBJ2-7 | TRBV7-9 | TGTTCCAGCAGCTTAGGCGCGGGCGTAACGGGGATCTACGAGCAGTACTTC | CSSSLGAGVTGIYEQYF
TRBD1 | . | TRBJ1-2 | TRBV27 | TGTGCCAGCAGTATGGACAGGGGGGGCTATGGCTACACCTTC | CASSMDRGGYGYTF
. | . | TRBJ1-3 | TRBV19 | TGTGCCAGTACCCCCTTCGGGGAGTCGGGAAACACCATATATTTT | CASTPFGESGNTIYF
. | . | TRBJ2-7 | TRBV19 | TGTGCCAGTAGTATTGGGGGGAATCCCTACGAGCAGTACTTC | CASSIGGNPYEQYF
. | few | TRBJ1-3 | TRBV6-1 | TGTGCCAGCAGTACAGGGAGCTCTGGAAACACCATATATTTT | CASSTGSSGNTIYF
. | . | TRBJ2-7 | TRBV11-2 | TGTGCCAGCAGCTTAGGCACAGACTACGAGCAGTACTTC | CASSLGTDYEQYF
. | . | TRBJ1-1 | TRBV28 | TGTGCCAGCAGTACCCTACAGGGTAAGGCTTTCTTT | CASSTLQGKAFF
TRBD2 | . | TRBJ2-7 | TRBV9 | TGTGCCAGCAGCGTAGGTGCGGGGGGGGCGCAACAGTACTTC | CASSVGAGGAQQYF
TRBD2 | . | TRBJ2-7 | TRBV10-2 | TGCGCCAGCAGTAGGACTAGCGGGGATTACGAGCAGTACTTC | CASSRTSGDYEQYF
. | . | TRBJ2-5 | TRBV4-3 | TGCGCCAGCAGCCAAGTATTTAGCGGAAGAGAGACCCAGTACTTC | CASSQVFSGRETQYF
TRBD2 | . | TRBJ2-3 | TRBV6-6 | TGTGCCAGCAGTTACGGGACTAGCGGGAGGGCAGATACGCAGTATTTT | CASSYGTSGRADTQYF
TRBD1 | . | TRBJ1-5 | TRBV28 | TGTGCCAGCAGTGCACAGGGGTTTAGCAATCAGCCCCAGCATTTT | CASSAQGFSNQPQHF
. | . | TRBJ2-3 | TRBV21-1 | TGTGCCTTGTCACAGGGGAGCGGGAGGGTCCCAGATACGCAGTATTTT | CALSQGSGRVPDTQYF
. | . | TRBJ1-1 | TRBV11-2 | TGTGCCAGCAGCCGAGGGGGGAACACTGAAGCTTTCTTT | CASSRGGNTEAFF
TRBD2 | once | TRBJ2-1 | TRBV14 | TGTGCCAGCAGCCGAGACCAGCGGGAGAGGGAGTTCTTC | CASSRDQREREFF
. | . | TRBJ2-3 | TRBV2 | TGTGCCAGCAGGAGGGGCTTGACAGGGGAGGGTGTGGATACGCAGTATTTT | CASRRGLTGEGVDTQYF
TRBD1 | . | TRBJ2-7 | TRBV5-1 | TGCGCCAGCAGCTCCGCTAGAACAGGGGGCTCCTACGAGCAGTACTTC | CASSSARTGGSYEQYF
. | . | TRBJ1-3 | TRBV10-1 | TGCGCCAGCCCAGGTGACTCTGGAAACACCATATATTTT | CASPGDSGNTIYF
TRBD1 | . | TRBJ1-1 | TRBV19 | TGTGCCAGTTGGGGACAGGGGTTCAACACTGAAGCTTTCTTT | CASWGQGFNTEAFF
. | . | TRBJ2-3 | TRBV7-8 | TGTGCCAGCAGCCAGACAGGTTCCCACACAGATACGCAGTATTTT | CASSQTGSHTDTQYF
. | . | TRBJ2-5 | TRBV29-1 | TGCAGCGGACGGAGGGGAGAGACCCAGTACTTC | CSGRRGETQYF
. | . | TRBJ2-5 | TRBV5-6 | TGTGCCAGCAGCTTGGTGACACCTCAAGAGACCCAGTACTTC | CASSLVTPQETQYF
. | few | TRBJ2-3 | TRBV5-1 | TGCGCCAGCAGCTTGTCAGGCAGAGATACGCAGTATTTT | CASSLSGRDTQYF
TRBD1 | few | TRBJ2-2 | TRBV5-4 | TGTGCCAGCAGCTTGGATAGGGGGCGCACCGGGGAGCTGTTTTTT | CASSLDRGRTGELFF
. | few | TRBJ2-3 | TRBV21-1 | TGTGCCAGCAGCAAAGAGGTTCCCCTAGCGGTCACAGATACGCAGTATTTT | CASSKEVPLAVTDTQYF
. | . | TRBJ2-1 | TRBV4-2 | TGTGCCAGCAGCCAAATCTCGAGTGAGGATGAGCAGTTCTTC | CASSQISSEDEQFF
. | . | TRBJ2-2 | TRBV18 | TGTGCCAGCTCACCCCTACTTGGAGATGCGAACACCGGGGAGCTGTTTTTT | CASSPLLGDANTGELFF
TRBD2 | . | TRBJ2-5 | TRBV10-3 | TGTGCCATCAGTACCTTGGGAGGGAGCGAGACCCAGTACTTC | CAISTLGGSETQYF